The 9 T cell receptor beta chains listed next were all sequenced from one sample in a study of CD8+ T cells in alopecia areata. Investigators isolated RNA and reverse transcribed it into cDNA to act as the sequencing template. Clones were read by immunoSEQ multiplex PCR, and TCRdb kept only the in-frame ones, dropping some. Of some 120,000 clones listed, 50% to 75% are singletons. As for treatment: oral pan-JAK inhibitor, 5-10 mg twice daily. This specimen consisted of CD8+ T cells sorted from blood, obtained at week 24, from a patient treated with tofacitinib. The receptors shown here come from a human donor with alopecia areata.

This clone was seen a handful of times. The chain couples TRBV9 to TRBJ1-6; D not certain. Germline-derived CDR1 and CDR2 are SGDLS and YYNGEE. The CDR3 extends over 12 amino acids. V was pared by 0 bases and J by 10 bases, with 5 bases between. In DNA, the CDR3 is TGTGCCAGCAGCGTAGTTGGGTCACCCCTCCACTTT. Protein: CASSVVGSPLHF.

This clone was detected only a few times. The chain uses TRBV30 and TRBJ1-1; 7 bases match TRBD1. The CDR3 is 14 residues long. The ends lost 1 base at V and 3 bases at J; junction bases unmatched: 5. The germline gives CDR1 GTSNPN, CDR2 SVGIG (reference sequence). CDR3 DNA: TGTGCCTGGAGTGATACAGGGGAGGACACTGAAGCTTTCTTT. Its translation: CAWSDTGEDTEAFF.

The chain uses TRBV13 and TRBJ1-1; D is perhaps TRBD1 (5 bases). CDR1 PRHDT and CDR2 FYEKMQ come from the germline V gene (reference sequence). The V and J ends lost 3 bases and 8 bases respectively, with 16 bases between them. This CDR3 has 14 residues. DNA of the CDR3: TGTGCCAGCAGCTTCCGGATGGAGCAGGGAGAAGCTTTCTTT. Its protein product is CASSFRMEQGEAFF.

The V gene is TRBV15, the J gene TRBJ1-2, with D unclear. Germline lookup yields CDR1 LNHNV and CDR2 YYDKDF (reference sequence). This CDR3 comprises 13 residues. V was shortened by 8 bases and J by 4 bases, with 14 bases between the two germline ends. Here the CDR3 reads CATRPPEGYGYTF. The CDR3, as DNA: TGTGCCACCCGCCCCCCCGAGGGCTATGGCTACACCTTC. Full variable domain (missing parts from reference TRBV15 and TRBJ1-2): DAMVIQNPRYQVTQFGKPVTLSCSQTLNHNVMYWYQQKSSQAPKLLFHYYDKDFNNEADTPDNFQSRRPNTSFCFLDIRSPGLGDTAMYLCATRPPEGYGYTFGSGTRLTVV.

The chain has TRBV4-1 and TRBJ1-1; D call uncertain. Germline V gene lookup returns CDR1 MGHRA and CDR2 YSYEKL. Trimming cost V 0 bases and J 2 bases, with 7 bases left between them. There are 14 residues in the CDR3. The CDR3 region has the DNA TGCGCCAGCAGCCAAGATACGGTTAACACTGAAGCTTTCTTT. This codes for CASSQDTVNTEAFF.

This chain uses TRBV27 with TRBJ1-1; D is perhaps TRBD1 (5 bases). There are 13 residues in the CDR3. Germline V gives CDR1 MNHEY, CDR2 SMNVEV (reference sequence). Trimming left V 6 bases short and J 3 bases short, with 11 bases between. CDR3 in DNA: TGTGCCAGCAGGCCTGACAGTGACACTGAAGCTTTCTTT. Its translation: CASRPDSDTEAFF.

The CDR3 DNA is TGTGCCAGCAGCTTGCTCGCGGGGAATGGGATTCAGTACTTC. Amino acids: CASSLLAGNGIQYF. V and J are TRBV5-6 and TRBJ2-4; D is possibly TRBD2 (6 bases). The CDR3 has 14 residues. Trimming stripped 1 base from V and 10 bases from J, with 15 bases between. The germline V gene encodes CDR1 SGHDT and CDR2 YYEEEE.

This clone occurred a few times. The rearrangement links TRBV13 to TRBJ2-7; 10 nucleotides match TRBD1. The CDR3 has 15 amino acids. The germline CDR1 and CDR2 sequences are PRHDT and FYEKMQ (reference sequence). V lost 5 bases and J lost 3; bases outside the gene matches: 7. CDR3 bases: TGTGCCAGCAGCCCACCGGGACAGGGGTACTACGAGCAGTACTTC. This translates into CASSPPGQGYYEQYF.

This clone was seen just once. The V and J genes are TRBV5-6 and TRBJ1-2; D unresolved. This CDR3 has 15 residues. The V gene lost 1 base and the J gene lost 4 bases, with 14 bases spanning the gap. Germline CDR1 reads SGHDT; CDR2 reads YYEEEE. CDR3 sequence: CASSLMEALGYGYTF. Here the CDR3 DNA reads TGTGCCAGCAGCTTGATGGAGGCGCTCGGCTATGGCTACACCTTC.